This paragraph reports one TCR beta chain. This sample is part of a study of blood T cell repertoires in COVID-19. In the study overall: Sites in the United States, Italy and Spain provided acute and convalescent COVID-19 samples. The cDNA or gDNA used as material had been derived from T cells, B-cell-depleted T cells, or PBMCs.

This table comes from immunoSEQ multiplex PCR, and its TCRdb copy is limited to in-frame clones, with some not included. This table holds a few hundred thousand clones, more than 75% found once. The cohort comprised adults aged about 18 to 100 years residing in 20 to 30 US areas. The CDR3 loop spans 13 amino acids. Trimming removed 2 bases from V and 4 bases from J, with 8 bases in between. Germline-derived CDR1 and CDR2 are GTSNPN and SVGIG (reference sequence). This rearrangement joins TRBV30 to TRBJ2-2; D is undetermined. The sample was PBMCs or T cells enriched from blood (not recorded which). This receptor was identified in a woman aged 18-29 years who had recovered from COVID-19. The chain's CDR3 is CAWSPQFTGELFF. The CDR3 DNA reads as TGTGCCTGGAGTCCACAGTTCACCGGGGAGCTGTTTTTT.